These T cell receptor beta chains were read from a single sample in a study of T-cell reconstitution after alpha-beta-depleted transplantation in children. TCRdb processed the PCR reads anew with MiXCR; each CDR3 protein has one entry. The table includes approximately 110,000 distinct CDR3 sequences, about 21% detected once. The sequences come from PBMCs, mostly from graft donor cells, collected 180 days after TCRalphabeta/CD19-depleted stem cell transplant. These receptor sequences come from a male patient aged 2 to 10 who had a stem cell transplant for chronic granulomatous disease, so the T cells may come from the graft donor. The CDR3 runs from the conserved cysteine through the conserved F or W. A D gene is named only where the DNA matches it firmly. The listing skips clone size in some rows; elsewhere it reads once, few, many or a size class.

clone_size d_call j_call v_call cdr3_aa cdr3_nt
- TRBD2 TRBJ2-1 TRBV5-1 CASSSGTTREQFF TGCGCCAGCAGCTCCGGGACTACACGAGAGCAGTTCTTC
many - TRBJ2-2 TRBV7-9 CASSGGVLTGELFF TGTGCCAGCAGCGGAGGGGTTCTAACCGGGGAGCTGTTTTTT
many - TRBJ2-1 TRBV27 CASRSPYALSYNEQFF TGTGCCAGCAGATCACCCTACGCTCTCTCCTACAATGAGCAGTTCTTC
- TRBD1 TRBJ2-7 TRBV12-3/TRBV12-4 CASKAGTGGNYEQYF TGTGCCAGCAAAGCCGGGACAGGGGGGAACTACGAGCAGTACTTC
many TRBD2 TRBJ2-7 TRBV7-2 CASSLASGSSYEQYF TGTGCCAGCAGCTTAGCTAGCGGGAGCTCCTACGAGCAGTACTTC
many TRBD2 TRBJ2-2 TRBV25-1 CASSPEREKKTGELFF TGTGCCAGCAGTCCCGAGCGGGAGAAAAAAACCGGGGAGCTGTTTTTT
- TRBD2 TRBJ2-1 TRBV15 CATSRERGAGGPHEQFF TGTGCCACCAGCAGAGAACGGGGAGCGGGGGGCCCCCATGAGCAGTTCTTC
few - TRBJ2-3 TRBV10-3 CASGTDTQYF TGTGCCAGTGGTACAGATACGCAGTATTTT
- - TRBJ2-7 TRBV20-1 CSAAYPSRAELYF TGCAGTGCTGCCTATCCATCTCGGGCCGAGCTGTACTTC
many TRBD1 TRBJ1-2 TRBV11-1 CASSLASVGQGWGYGYTF TGTGCCAGCAGCTTAGCATCAGTTGGACAGGGCTGGGGGTATGGCTACACCTTC
many TRBD2 TRBJ2-1 TRBV7-2 CASSLVLAGSSILSFF TGTGCCAGCAGCTTAGTCCTAGCGGGGTCCTCCATTTTATCGTTCTTC
many TRBD2 TRBJ2-1 TRBV29-1 CSVAMVAGGNEQFF TGCAGCGTTGCTATGGTAGCGGGAGGGAATGAGCAGTTCTTC
many - TRBJ2-2 TRBV5-1 CASSFSGVGVGELFF TGCGCCAGCAGCTTCAGCGGAGTTGGTGTCGGGGAGCTGTTTTTT
- - TRBJ1-6 TRBV27 CASSLVLSAGYSPLHF TGTGCCAGCAGTTTAGTCCTTTCGGCAGGGTACTCACCCCTCCACTTT
- TRBD1 TRBJ2-5 TRBV10-3 CAISVLTGVGETQYF TGTGCCATCAGTGTCCTGACAGGGGTCGGGGAGACCCAGTACTTC
- - TRBJ2-7 TRBV15 CATSRDPFILGTYEQYF TGTGCCACCAGCAGAGATCCCTTTATATTGGGGACCTACGAGCAGTACTTC
- TRBD2 TRBJ2-5 TRBV7-2 CASSSPPGLVEETQYF TGTGCCAGCAGCTCTCCACCGGGACTAGTTGAAGAGACCCAGTACTTC
- - TRBJ2-7 TRBV12-3/TRBV12-4 CASSLGRTRDEQYF TGTGCCAGCAGTTTAGGACGAACTAGGGACGAGCAGTACTTC
many TRBD1 TRBJ1-2 TRBV5-1 CASSMGQGWVYGYTF TGCGCCAGCAGCATGGGACAGGGATGGGTTTATGGCTACACCTTC
many - TRBJ2-7 TRBV3-1 CASSPKVGSSSEQYF TGTGCCAGCAGCCCCAAGGTCGGGAGTAGTAGCGAGCAGTACTTC
few - TRBJ1-1 TRBV5-1 CASSEGWNTEAFF TGCGCCAGCTCCGAGGGGTGGAACACTGAAGCTTTCTTT
few - TRBJ2-1 TRBV20-1 CSAFPLSLMGRVVTIDNEQFF TGCAGTGCTTTCCCGCTATCTTTGATGGGCAGGGTGGTGACAATCGACAATGAGCAGTTCTTC
- TRBD2 TRBJ2-7 TRBV29-1 CSAIQERGRLYEQYF TGCAGCGCCATCCAGGAGCGCGGGAGATTGTACGAGCAGTACTTC
- TRBD1 TRBJ1-6 TRBV28 CATIPDRVENSPLHF TGTGCCACCATCCCGGACAGGGTGGAAAATTCACCCCTCCACTTT
few - TRBJ1-2 TRBV12-3/TRBV12-4 CASSTGLGYTF TGTGCCAGCAGTACAGGGCTCGGCTACACCTTC
- TRBD2 TRBJ2-6 TRBV12-3/TRBV12-4 CASSSGTSGFGGANVLTF TGTGCCAGCAGTTCAGGGACTAGCGGGTTTGGTGGGGCCAACGTCCTGACTTTC
few - TRBJ2-7 TRBV20-1 CSAIHPGSLLYEQYF TGCAGTGCTATCCACCCCGGATCCCTACTTTACGAGCAGTACTTC
many - TRBJ1-6 TRBV2 CASSSRLTALHF TGTGCCAGCAGCTCTAGACTGACAGCCCTCCACTTT
- TRBD1 TRBJ2-7 TRBV10-2 CASSEPRQGEDEQYF TGCGCCAGCAGTGAGCCGAGACAGGGGGAGGACGAGCAGTACTTC
few - TRBJ2-7 TRBV28 CASSPMDGDWGEQYF TGTGCCAGCAGTCCAATGGACGGGGACTGGGGCGAGCAGTACTTC
- TRBD2 TRBJ2-1 TRBV5-1 CATSTSGRYNEQFF TGCGCCACCTCGACTAGCGGGAGGTACAATGAGCAGTTCTTC
- TRBD2 TRBJ2-7 TRBV4-2 CASSQGSGLAAYEQYF TGTGCCAGCAGCCAAGGATCAGGACTAGCGGCCTACGAGCAGTACTTC
- - TRBJ2-1 TRBV10-3 CAISGSSSRGDSYNEQFF TGTGCCATCAGTGGGTCGAGTTCTCGTGGGGACTCCTACAATGAGCAGTTCTTC
- TRBD1 TRBJ2-3 TRBV12-3/TRBV12-4 CASSFDRASTDTQYF TGTGCCAGCAGTTTCGACAGGGCTAGCACAGATACGCAGTATTTT
- - TRBJ1-1 TRBV29-1 CSVERTVEAFF TGCAGCGTCGAAAGGACAGTTGAAGCTTTCTTT
- TRBD2 TRBJ2-7 TRBV7-2 CASSPSPSGRTGEQYF TGTGCCAGCAGCCCCTCCCCTAGCGGGAGGACGGGCGAGCAGTACTTC